Sequencing of this T cell receptor beta chain was carried out in a study of blood T cells in healthy people across ages. Through a sample-barcoded 5' primer and a J-beta primer mix, a second PCR was run for roughly 6 to 11 cycles. TCRdb independently ran MiXCR on the 5' RACE reads; one entry per CDR3 protein. The table includes some 1.8 million distinct CDR3 sequences, around 40% detected once. The V and J ends lost 3 bases and 10 bases respectively, with 22 bases between them. This CDR3 contains 15 residues. Germline V gene sequence: CDR1 DFQATT, CDR2 SNEGSKA (reference sequence). The donors, healthy Caucasians from Russia, were aged about 6 to 95.

The rearrangement uses TRBV20-1 and TRBJ2-1, with D possibly being TRBD2 (7 bases). This receptor was identified in a human donor in good health. The specimen was blood. The CDR3 coding sequence is TGCAGTGCTAGTGTATTGTCGAGGGGGGGTAGGGAGCAGTTCTTC. Translation gives CSASVLSRGGREQFF.